A single sample is the source of the 8 T cell receptor beta chains below, sequenced in a study of blood T cell repertoires in COVID-19. Repertoires were generated with immunoSEQ multiplex PCR, while TCRdb's copy carries only in-frame clones and drops some. The sample records 150,000 to 200,000 clones, roughly four fifths being singletons. Input material: peripheral blood. The receptors here all came from a woman in her 30s with acute or convalescent COVID-19.

This chain links TRBV4-1 with TRBJ1-1; maybe TRBD1 (5 bases). The CDR3 loop spans 14 amino acids. The V gene's germline CDR1 is MGHRA and CDR2 YSYEKL. V was cut by 1 base and J by 4 bases, with 10 bases left in between. Written as DNA, the CDR3 is TGCGCCAGCAGCCAAGGGGGCACGACCACTGAAGCTTTCTTT. Encoded protein: CASSQGGTTTEAFF.

This clone turned up a few times. The V gene is TRBV28, the J gene TRBJ2-1, with 9 positions matching TRBD2. Germline lookup yields CDR1 MDHEN and CDR2 SYDVKM. V gave up 8 bases and J gave up 6 bases; unmatched junction bases: 5. This CDR3 spans 13 amino acids. CDR3 sequence reads: CASAGGPFNEQFF. The CDR3 nucleotides read TGTGCCAGCGCGGGGGGGCCATTCAATGAGCAGTTCTTC.

The gene calls are TRBV5-1 and TRBJ1-1; D remains ambiguous. The CDR3 length is 16 residues. Trimming shortened V by 0 bases and J by 4 bases, and 16 bases separated the two germline ends. Per the germline V gene, CDR1 is SGHRS and CDR2 is YFSETQ. CDR3 coding DNA: TGCGCCAGCAGCTTGGCCCTACTAATACCTGGCACTGAAGCTTTCTTT. It specifies CASSLALLIPGTEAFF.

This sequence joins TRBV15 and TRBJ2-2, with 7 bases identical to TRBD2. Germline assignment: CDR1 LNHNV and CDR2 YYDKDF (reference sequence). J was trimmed by 5 bases and V by 1 base; bases with no gene match: 19. The CDR3 is 20 residues long. The CDR3 bases are TGTGCCACCAGCAGAGTAGTAGGGCTAGCGGCCGTCGGCGGGACCGGGGAGCTGTTTTTT. Translated, it gives CATSRVVGLAAVGGTGELFF.

The gene calls are TRBV6-5 and TRBJ1-5, with D perhaps matching TRBD1 (5 bases). CDR3 length equals 15 residues. CDR1 is MNHEY, CDR2 SVGAGI, per germline. V dropped 4 bases and J dropped 6 bases, with 16 bases sitting between them. CDR3 DNA sequence: TGTGCCAGCAGTTGGGGCGGCTTCGGGTCTCAGCCCCAGCATTTT. Encoded protein: CASSWGGFGSQPQHF.

In this sample, this clone turned up once. The gene calls are TRBV12-3 or TRBV12-4 and TRBJ1-3; D gene ambiguous. This CDR3 region has 11 residues. Trimming left V 5 bases short and J 8 bases short, with 7 bases between. DNA of the CDR3: TGTGCCAGCAGTACGGGTTACACCATATATTTT. It translates to CASSTGYTIYF.

The rearrangement uses TRBV5-8 and TRBJ1-2, with unresolved D. There are 14 residues in the CDR3. V lost 0 bases to trimming and J lost 4 bases, with 10 bases between them. The germline V gene encodes CDR1 SGHTS and CDR2 YDEGEE. The CDR3 region is CASSLGLGTYGYTF. The CDR3 DNA reads as TGTGCCAGCAGCTTGGGTTTGGGCACCTATGGCTACACCTTC.

The V gene is TRBV6-1, the J gene TRBJ1-2; 9 bases are shared with TRBD1. CDR3 length: 16 amino acids. Germline trimming cut 3 bases from V and 8 bases from J; bases unmatched to any gene: 13. CDR1 MNHNS and CDR2 SASEGT come from the germline V gene. The CDR3, as DNA: TGTGCCAGCAGTGATAGCGAATATGGACAGGGGAGCGGCTACACCTTC. Encoded protein: CASSDSEYGQGSGYTF.